Presented here are 29 T cell receptor beta chains from one specimen sequenced in a study of Graves' ophthalmopathy and Graves' hyperthyroidism. From RNA, the CDR3 regions of TCR beta chains were amplified and sequenced. An initial RT-PCR round employing HTBI primers preceded a second-round multiplex PCR. In TCRdb, the multiplex PCR reads were re-called with MiXCR into one record per CDR3 protein. The sample has 900,000 to 1,200,000 distinct CDR3 sequences; less than 45% are singletons. Sequencing was performed on peripheral blood or thyroid tissue (not recorded which). These TCRs come from an adult man with Graves' hyperthyroidism.

This clonotype was counted many times. The chain employs TRBV5-5 and TRBJ2-5; TRBD1 agrees at 10 bases. The ends lost 5 bases at V and 4 bases at J; junction bases unmatched: 5. CDR3 length: 14 amino acids. Germline CDR1 SGHKS, CDR2 YYEKEE (reference sequence). CDR3 DNA: TGTGCCAGCAGACAAGGACAGGGGGTAGAGACCCAGTACTTC. The encoded protein is CASRQGQGVETQYF.

Only a few counts were recorded for this clonotype. The chain recombines TRBV6-5 with TRBJ1-5, with a possible D match to TRBD1 (6 bases). The germline V and J ends were trimmed by 7 bases and 7 bases, with 17 bases remaining between them. Germline V gene lookup returns CDR1 MNHEY and CDR2 SVGAGI. The CDR3 runs to 14 residues. The CDR3 nucleotides are TGTGCCAGCATGTGGAGGGGGGGCCAGCAGCCCCAGCATTTT. Protein sequence: CASMWRGGQQPQHF.

This clonotype showed up many times. The chain joins TRBV6-5 to TRBJ2-7; perhaps TRBD1 as D (6 bases). Germline CDR1 and CDR2: MNHEY and SVGAGI. This CDR3 region has 13 residues. Trimming took 2 bases from V and 4 from J, leaving 9 bases between them. This chain's CDR3 is CASSYGDTYEQYF. Here the CDR3 DNA reads TGTGCCAGCAGTTACGGGGACACGTACGAGCAGTACTTC.

The sample holds a few counts of this clonotype. This chain uses TRBV7-6 with TRBJ2-2, with D perhaps TRBD2 (6 bases). The V and J ends lost 4 bases and 2 bases respectively, with 8 bases between them. In germline, CDR1 is SGHVS, CDR2 FNYEAQ. This CDR3 comprises 14 residues. CDR3 residues: CASSWGDNTGELFF. Here the CDR3 DNA reads TGTGCCAGCAGCTGGGGGGATAACACCGGGGAGCTGTTTTTT.

The chain links TRBV11-2 to TRBJ1-5; no definite D call. The ends were cut back, 6 bases at V and 0 bases at J, with 18 bases in the middle. CDR3 length equals 17 residues. CDR1 and CDR2 (germline): SGHAT, FQNNGV. The CDR3 sequence is CASRPGSRLYSNQPQHF. As DNA, the CDR3 is TGTGCCAGCAGACCCGGGTCCCGGCTCTATAGCAATCAGCCCCAGCATTTT.

This clonotype was found many times. The chain couples TRBV25-1 to TRBJ1-6; possible D gene TRBD1, 5 bases. The ends were cut back, 0 bases at V and 6 bases at J, with 18 bases in the middle. CDR3 size: 18 residues. Germline V gene sequence: CDR1 MGHDK, CDR2 SYGVNS. CDR3 sequence reads: CASSEYSFPLGTNSPLHF. The CDR3 DNA is TGTGCCAGCAGTGAATATTCTTTCCCACTGGGGACTAATTCACCCCTCCACTTT.

This rearrangement joins TRBV25-1 to TRBJ1-2; tentatively, D is TRBD1 (5 bases). Germline CDR1 reads MGHDK; CDR2 reads SYGVNS. Trimming stripped 10 bases from V and 6 bases from J, with 27 bases between. This CDR3 is built from 16 residues. The CDR3 region has the DNA TGTGCCACCAGCCAGGACCCGGGGACGTTTAGAAATGGCTACACCTTC. It codes for CATSQDPGTFRNGYTF.

This clonotype was counted many times. The chain couples TRBV7-9 to TRBJ1-1; D gene ambiguous. The CDR3 is made up of 13 amino acids. Germline-derived CDR1 and CDR2 are SEHNR and FQNEAQ (reference sequence). V was pared by 8 bases and J by 1 base, with 11 bases between. CDR3 amino acids: CASGGLTNTEAFF. As DNA, the CDR3 is TGTGCCAGCGGAGGACTGACGAACACTGAAGCTTTCTTT.

This clonotype was observed once. This rearrangement joins TRBV27 to TRBJ1-4; TRBD1 is a possible D gene (5 bases). With 2 bases removed from V and 5 bases from J, the gap between germline ends came to 12 bases. Germline-derived CDR1 and CDR2 are MNHEY and SMNVEV (reference sequence). CDR3 length: 15 residues. The CDR3 DNA reads as TGTGCCAGCAGTTTAGGGGGGTGGGGAAATGAAAAACTGTTTTTT. It encodes CASSLGGWGNEKLFF.

Only a few counts were recorded for this clonotype. The V call is TRBV13, the J call TRBJ2-7, with D uncertain. The CDR3 contains 13 residues. Germline CDR1 reads PRHDT; CDR2 reads FYEKMQ (reference sequence). The V end was cut by 5 bases, the J end by 3 bases, with 11 bases between. CDR3 protein: CASSIRVGYEQYF. The CDR3 region has the DNA TGTGCCAGCAGCATAAGGGTCGGCTACGAGCAGTACTTC.

This clonotype turned up a few times. V is TRBV7-2 and J is TRBJ2-5, with a possible D match to TRBD1 (6 bases). CDR3 size: 15 residues. V was cut by 5 bases and J by 5 bases, with 18 bases left in between. In germline, CDR1 is SGHTA, CDR2 FQGNSA. CDR3 sequence reads: CASSREARGGETQYF. The DNA of the CDR3 is TGTGCCAGCAGCCGCGAGGCCAGGGGCGGGGAGACCCAGTACTTC.

The chain joins TRBV6-2 or TRBV6-3 to TRBJ1-5; no firm D call. Germline V CDR1 and CDR2: MNHEY, SVGEGT. This CDR3 is 19 amino acids long. V lost 6 bases to trimming and J lost 2 bases, with 26 bases between them. The CDR3 protein is CASRKGRQVRESGNQPQHF. The CDR3 nucleotides read TGTGCCAGCAGAAAAGGCCGGCAGGTGAGGGAATCGGGCAATCAGCCCCAGCATTTT.

In its sample, this clonotype was seen many times. The V and J genes are TRBV14 and TRBJ2-7, with no clear D. V was trimmed by 3 bases and J by 4 bases, leaving 7 bases between them. Germline lookup yields CDR1 SGHDN and CDR2 FVKESK. This CDR3 contains 12 residues. The DNA for the CDR3 is TGTGCCAGCAGCCAGTGGTATTACGAGCAGTACTTC. It is translated as CASSQWYYEQYF.

This clonotype was recorded at least ten times. The V call is TRBV6-2 or TRBV6-3, the J call TRBJ1-2, with D unclear. CDR3 length equals 11 residues. Per germline, CDR1 MNHEY and CDR2 SVGEGT. V lost 2 bases and J lost 8, with 6 bases in between. CDR3 coding DNA: TGTGCCAGCAGTTACCTGTGGGGCTACACCTTC. Protein product: CASSYLWGYTF.

About this clonotype itself: This sequence may be a read error, since a much larger clone differs from it by one base. The chain carries TRBV20-1 and TRBJ1-1; TRBD1 is a possible D gene (6 bases). Germline loops: CDR1 DFQATT, CDR2 SNEGSKA (reference sequence). CDR3 size: 14 residues. The V end lost 4 bases, the J end lost 7 bases, and 19 bases lay between the germline ends. DNA of the CDR3: TGCAGTGCTATCCCGCCCCAGGGGATGGGTGAAGCTTTCTTT. Translated, it gives CSAIPPQGMGEAFF.

Concerning this clonotype: This could be a read error, since a much larger clone is one nucleotide away. This chain connects TRBV7-9 to TRBJ1-5; 7 bases align to TRBD1. Germline CDR1 SEHNR, CDR2 FQNEAQ (reference sequence). This CDR3 region has 15 residues. With V trimmed by 5 bases and J by 3 bases, 7 bases remained unmatched. CDR3 region: CASSQETGPNQPQHF. CDR3 nucleotides: TGTGCCAGCAGCCAGGAGACAGGGCCCAATCAGCCCCAGCATTTT. Using reference TRBV7-9 and TRBJ1-5 for the parts outside the CDR3, the full variable domain is DTGVSQNPRHKITKRGQNVTFRCDPISEHNRLYWYRQTLGQGPEFLTYFQNEAQLEKSRLLSDRFSAERPKGSFSTLEIQRTEQGDSAMYLCASSQETGPNQPQHFGDGTRLSIL.

This clonotype was seen only a few times. The chain employs TRBV5-1 and TRBJ1-5; D remains ambiguous. Germline values: CDR1 SGHRS, CDR2 YFSETQ. The CDR3 consists of 15 residues. Trimming removed 1 base from V and 6 bases from J, with 14 bases in between. The CDR3 protein is CASSLTGDRGQPQHF. As DNA, the CDR3 is TGCGCCAGCAGCTTGACGGGTGACCGCGGTCAGCCCCAGCATTTT.

V is TRBV9 and J is TRBJ2-5, with TRBD1 identical over 11 bases. The CDR3 totals 15 residues. Germline V gene data show CDR1 as SGDLS and CDR2 as YYNGEE. V lost 2 bases, J lost 5 bases, and 5 bases stayed unmatched. CDR3 region: CASSVGTGGDETQYF. CDR3 nucleotides: TGTGCCAGCAGCGTCGGGACAGGGGGGGATGAGACCCAGTACTTC.

This clonotype has at least ten counts. This chain connects TRBV15 to TRBJ2-2; D is unresolved. The CDR3 has 16 residues. Trimming cost V 4 bases and J 2 bases, with 14 bases left between them. The germline gives CDR1 LNHNV, CDR2 YYDKDF (reference sequence). The CDR3 region has the DNA TGTGCCACCAGCAAAAGCCTAGAAGTAAACACCGGGGAGCTGTTTTTT. Its translation is CATSKSLEVNTGELFF.

In its sample, this clonotype was seen many times. This chain links TRBV7-9 with TRBJ1-1; possibly TRBD1 for D (6 bases). CDR3 size: 15 residues. V was pared by 1 base and J by 2 bases, with 11 bases between. Germline loops: CDR1 SEHNR, CDR2 FQNEAQ (reference sequence). The CDR3 DNA follows: TGTGCCAGCAGCTTAGGAAACAGGGAAAACACTGAAGCTTTCTTT. Its protein product is CASSLGNRENTEAFF.

The chain employs TRBV7-9 and TRBJ1-1; D perhaps matches TRBD1 (5 bases). The CDR3 has 14 amino acids. From germline, CDR1 is SEHNR and CDR2 FQNEAQ (reference sequence). Trimming shortened V by 3 bases and J by 11 bases, and 19 bases separated the two germline ends. CDR3 sequence (DNA): TGTGCCAGCAGCTTGGAATTCGACAGTAAAGGGGCTTTCTTT. Amino acids: CASSLEFDSKGAFF.

This clonotype was detected a few times. The chain combines TRBV11-2 with TRBJ2-7, with TRBD1 matching over 10 bases. This CDR3 region has 16 residues. V was pared by 5 bases and J by 0 bases, with 7 bases of the junction left unmatched. Germline values: CDR1 SGHAT, CDR2 FQNNGV. Written as DNA, the CDR3 is TGTGCCAGCAGCCTCCGGACAGGGGGTTTCTCCTACGAGCAGTACTTC. Translated: CASSLRTGGFSYEQYF. The whole variable domain, remainder taken from reference TRBV11-2 and TRBJ2-7, is EAGVAQSPRYKIIEKRQSVAFWCNPISGHATLYWYQQILGQGPKLLIQFQNNGVVDDSQLPKDRFSAERLKGVDSTLKIQPAKLEDSAVYLCASSLRTGGFSYEQYFGPGTRLTVT.

V is TRBV4-3 and J is TRBJ2-2; D not certain. This CDR3 is 14 amino acids long. V was pared by 0 bases and J by 6 bases, with 8 bases between. Germline V gene lookup returns CDR1 LGHNA and CDR2 YSLEER. CDR3 DNA sequence: TGCGCCAGCAGCCAAGATAGGTGGGCCGGGGAGCTGTTTTTT. Translated, it gives CASSQDRWAGELFF.

This clonotype was detected ten times or more. V is TRBV15 and J is TRBJ2-7, with D perhaps matching TRBD2 (7 bases). The CDR3 spans 13 residues. Germline V gene data show CDR1 as LNHNV and CDR2 as YYDKDF (reference sequence). The ends were cut back, 4 bases at V and 7 bases at J, with 14 bases in the middle. The CDR3 is CATSMGGALEQYF. The CDR3 bases are TGTGCCACCAGCATGGGGGGGGCTTTGGAGCAGTACTTC. Looking up the rest from reference TRBV15 and TRBJ2-7 gives the full variable domain: DAMVIQNPRYQVTQFGKPVTLSCSQTLNHNVMYWYQQKSSQAPKLLFHYYDKDFNNEADTPDNFQSRRPNTSFCFLDIRSPGLGDTAMYLCATSMGGALEQYFGPGTRLTVT.

The table lists this clonotype with many counts. J is TRBJ1-5 and V is TRBV10-3; D is undetermined. The germline V gene encodes CDR1 ENHRY and CDR2 SYGVKD. Trimming pared 7 bases from V and 3 bases from J, leaving 10 bases between. This CDR3 is built from 13 residues. The CDR3 is CAIKLSDNQPQHF. The CDR3 DNA follows: TGTGCCATCAAGTTATCGGACAATCAGCCCCAGCATTTT.

This clonotype was seen ten or more times. The V call is TRBV2, the J call TRBJ1-5; D is ambiguous. The CDR3 is 12 residues long. Trimming stripped 0 bases from V and 9 bases from J, with 6 bases between. Germline CDR1 and CDR2: SNHLY and FYNNEI. In DNA form, the CDR3 reads TGTGCCAGCAGTGAAGCTGTTGGGCCCCAGCATTTT. Its protein product is CASSEAVGPQHF.

This clonotype has only a few counts. The chain uses TRBV14 and TRBJ2-7; no clear D. Per the germline V gene, CDR1 is SGHDN and CDR2 is FVKESK. The CDR3 totals 15 residues. Trimming pared 0 bases from V and 4 bases from J, leaving 13 bases between. Here the CDR3 reads CASSQDSGGWYEQYF. The CDR3 nucleotides read TGTGCCAGCAGCCAAGATTCGGGCGGTTGGTACGAGCAGTACTTC.

The sample holds a few counts of this clonotype. The V and J genes are TRBV20-1 and TRBJ1-1, with D possibly TRBD1 on 5 matching bases. The CDR3 has 12 residues. Looked up from germline, CDR1 is DFQATT and CDR2 is SNEGSKA (reference sequence). V was cut by 3 bases and J by 3 bases, with 8 bases left in between. The CDR3 region has the DNA TGCAGTGCTAGCAGGGTAGACACTGAAGCTTTCTTT. This codes for CSASRVDTEAFF.

The chain joins TRBV10-3 to TRBJ2-2, with D hard to call. The germline V and J ends were trimmed by 7 bases and 6 bases, with 6 bases remaining between them. Per the germline V gene, CDR1 is ENHRY and CDR2 is SYGVKD. This CDR3 has 11 amino acids. The CDR3 coding sequence is TGTGCCATCAAAGGTCCCGGGGAGCTGTTTTTT. This codes for CAIKGPGELFF.